This T cell receptor beta chain was observed in a study of cytomegalovirus exposure and HLA in healthy donors. At the level of the study: Earlier, roughly 180 million T cells were analyzed, and about 120 million unique TCR beta sequences were found among them. Clustering assigned about 79% of the roughly 370 genotyped donors to the Caucasian-associated ancestry cluster. Study results and caveats: Rare TCR sequences predominated, though certain public TCRs were found in many donors.

For this clone: Its antigen is not identified.

V lost 3 bases and J 6 bases, leaving 13 bases between the germline ends. Germline V gene data show CDR1 as SGDLS and CDR2 as YYNGEE. The CDR3 has 14 amino acids. Use of 60 Vbeta and 13 Jbeta primers characterized the PCR. Clones were sequenced by immunoSEQ multiplex PCR, and TCRdb holds only the in-frame ones, with some missing. The sample gives under 130,000 clones, roughly 80% of which show up once; about 8.3% is in the top ten. This clonotype was sampled from a middle-aged woman in good health and CMV-seropositive. V is TRBV9 and J is TRBJ1-5; tentative D call: TRBD1 (6 bases). Sequenced input: PBMCs. The CDR3 protein is CASSEGGVGQPQHF. The CDR3 coding sequence is TGTGCCAGCAGCGAGGGGGGGGTCGGTCAGCCCCAGCATTTT. The variable domain in full, with the rest retrieved from reference TRBV9 and TRBJ1-5, is DSGVTQTPKHLITATGQRVTLRCSPRSGDLSVYWYQQSLDQGLQFLIQYYNGEERAKGNILERFSAQQFPDLHSELNLSSLELGDSALYFCASSEGGVGQPQHFGDGTRLSIL.